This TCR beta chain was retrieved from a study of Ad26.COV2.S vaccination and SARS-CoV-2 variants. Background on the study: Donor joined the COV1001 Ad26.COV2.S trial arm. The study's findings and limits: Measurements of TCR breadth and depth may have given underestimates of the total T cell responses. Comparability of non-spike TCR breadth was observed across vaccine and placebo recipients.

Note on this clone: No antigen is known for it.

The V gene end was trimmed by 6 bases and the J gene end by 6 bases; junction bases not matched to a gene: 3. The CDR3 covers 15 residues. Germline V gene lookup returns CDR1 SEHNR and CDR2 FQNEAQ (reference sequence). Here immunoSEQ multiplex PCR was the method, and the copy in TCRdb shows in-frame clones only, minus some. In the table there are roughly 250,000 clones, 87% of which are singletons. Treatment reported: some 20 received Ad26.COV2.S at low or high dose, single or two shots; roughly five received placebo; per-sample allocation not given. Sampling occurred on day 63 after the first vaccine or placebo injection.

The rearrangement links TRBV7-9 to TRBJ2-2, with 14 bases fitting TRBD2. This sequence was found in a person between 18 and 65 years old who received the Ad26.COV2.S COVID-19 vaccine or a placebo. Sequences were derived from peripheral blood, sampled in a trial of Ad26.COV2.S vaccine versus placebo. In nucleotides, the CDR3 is TGTGCCAGCAGGGGACTAGCGGGAGTGGCCGGGGAGCTGTTTTTT. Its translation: CASRGLAGVAGELFF.